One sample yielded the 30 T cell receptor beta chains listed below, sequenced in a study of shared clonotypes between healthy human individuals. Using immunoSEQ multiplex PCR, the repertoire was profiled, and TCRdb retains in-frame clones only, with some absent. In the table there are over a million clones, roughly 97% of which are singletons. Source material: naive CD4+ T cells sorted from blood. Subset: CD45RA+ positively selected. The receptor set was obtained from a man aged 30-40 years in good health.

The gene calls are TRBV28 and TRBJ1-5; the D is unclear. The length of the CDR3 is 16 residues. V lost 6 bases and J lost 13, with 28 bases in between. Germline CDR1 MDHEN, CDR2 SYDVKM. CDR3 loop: CASSLHDSRRAGPQHF. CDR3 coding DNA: TGTGCCAGCAGCCTACATGATTCAAGGAGAGCCGGCCCACAGCATTTT. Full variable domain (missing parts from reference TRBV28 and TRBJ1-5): DVKVTQSSRYLVKRTGEKVFLECVQDMDHENMFWYRQDPGLGLRLIYFSYDVKMKEKGDIPEGYSVSREKKERFSLILESASTNQTSMYLCASSLHDSRRAGPQHFGDGTRLSIL.

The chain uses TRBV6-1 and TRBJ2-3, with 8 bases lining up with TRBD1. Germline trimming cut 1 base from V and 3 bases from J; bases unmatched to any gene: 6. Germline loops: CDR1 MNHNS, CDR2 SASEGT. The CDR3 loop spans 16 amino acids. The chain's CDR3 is CASSEGAGQGTDTQYF. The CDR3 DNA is TGTGCCAGCAGTGAAGGGGCCGGACAGGGAACAGATACGCAGTATTTT.

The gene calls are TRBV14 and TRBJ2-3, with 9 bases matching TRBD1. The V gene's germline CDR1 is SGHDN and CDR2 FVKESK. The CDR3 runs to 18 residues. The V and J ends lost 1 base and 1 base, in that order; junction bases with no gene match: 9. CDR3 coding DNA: TGTGCCAGCAGCCAAGGCACCGGGACAGGGAAGGGCACAGATACGCAGTATTTT. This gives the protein CASSQGTGTGKGTDTQYF.

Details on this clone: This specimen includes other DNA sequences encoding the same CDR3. The CDR3 sequence: CASSAGVYEQYF. The CDR3 DNA reads TGCGCCAGCAGTGCGGGAGTGTACGAGCAGTACTTC. The V and J genes are TRBV5-1 and TRBJ2-7; TRBD2 aligns across 7 bases. J was trimmed by 4 bases and V by 5 bases; bases with no gene match: 3. The CDR3 has 12 amino acids. The germline V gene has CDR1 SGHRS and CDR2 YFSETQ. The variable domain in full, with the rest retrieved from reference TRBV5-1 and TRBJ2-7, is KAGVTQTPRYLIKTRGQQVTLSCSPISGHRSVSWYQQTPGQGLQFLFEYFSETQRNKGNFPGRFSGRQFSNSRSEMNVSTLELGDSALYLCASSAGVYEQYFGPGTRLTVT.

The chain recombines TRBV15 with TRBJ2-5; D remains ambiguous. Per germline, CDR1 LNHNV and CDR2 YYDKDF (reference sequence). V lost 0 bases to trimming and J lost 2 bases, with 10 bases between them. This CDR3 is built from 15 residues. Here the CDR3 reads CATSRDLPEQETQYF. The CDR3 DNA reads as TGTGCCACCAGCAGAGATCTCCCGGAACAAGAGACCCAGTACTTC.

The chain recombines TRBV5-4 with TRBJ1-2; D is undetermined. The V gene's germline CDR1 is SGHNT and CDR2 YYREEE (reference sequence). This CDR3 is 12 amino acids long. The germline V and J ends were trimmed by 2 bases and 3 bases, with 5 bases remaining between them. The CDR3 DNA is TGTGCCAGCAGCTTCTTAGACTATGGCTACACCTTC. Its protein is CASSFLDYGYTF.

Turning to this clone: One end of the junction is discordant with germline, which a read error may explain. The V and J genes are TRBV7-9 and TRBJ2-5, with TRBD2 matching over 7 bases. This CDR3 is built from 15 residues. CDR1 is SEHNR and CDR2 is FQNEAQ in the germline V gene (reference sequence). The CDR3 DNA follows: TGTGCCAGGAGCTTAGGAGCGGGAATAGGGGCGACCCAGTACTTC. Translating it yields CARSLGAGIGATQYF.

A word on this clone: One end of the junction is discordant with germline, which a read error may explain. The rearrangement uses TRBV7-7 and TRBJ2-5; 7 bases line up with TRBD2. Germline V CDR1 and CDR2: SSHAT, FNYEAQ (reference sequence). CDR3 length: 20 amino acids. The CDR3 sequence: CASSLLSGLTTGGRQETQYF. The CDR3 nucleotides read TGTGCTAGCAGCTTACTCTCGGGACTCACCACGGGAGGACGGCAAGAGACCCAGTACTTC. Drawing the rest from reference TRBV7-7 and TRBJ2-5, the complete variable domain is GAGVSQSPRYKVTKRGQDVTLRCDPISSHATLYWYQQALGQGPEFLTYFNYEAQPDKSGLPSDRFSAERPEGSISTLTIQRTEQRDSAMYRCASSLLSGLTTGGRQETQYFGPGTRLLVL.

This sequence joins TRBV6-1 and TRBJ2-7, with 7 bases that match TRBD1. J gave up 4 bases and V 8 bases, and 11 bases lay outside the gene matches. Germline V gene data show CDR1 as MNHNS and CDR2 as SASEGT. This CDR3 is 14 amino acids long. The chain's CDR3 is CASLRDRQTYEQYF. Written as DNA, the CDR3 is TGTGCCAGCCTCCGGGACAGACAGACTTACGAGCAGTACTTC.

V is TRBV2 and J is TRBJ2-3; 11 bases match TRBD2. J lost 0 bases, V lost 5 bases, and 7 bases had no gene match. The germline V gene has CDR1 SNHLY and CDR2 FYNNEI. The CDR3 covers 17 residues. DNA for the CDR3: TGTGCCAGCAGTCGCCGGACTAGCGGGTTTAGCACAGATACGCAGTATTTT. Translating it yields CASSRRTSGFSTDTQYF. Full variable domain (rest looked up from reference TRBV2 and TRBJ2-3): EPEVTQTPSHQVTQMGQEVILRCVPISNHLYFYWYRQILGQKVEFLVSFYNNEISEKSEIFDDQFSVERPDGSNFTLKIRSTKLEDSAMYFCASSRRTSGFSTDTQYFGPGTRLTVL.

DNA of the CDR3: TGTGCCAGCAGCGGATGGGAGTCTGAGCAGTACTTC. Translated: CASSGWESEQYF. This sequence joins TRBV7-9 and TRBJ2-7, with D possibly being TRBD2 (5 bases). Trimming took off 5 bases at V and 7 bases at J, with 12 bases between the two ends. From germline, CDR1 is SEHNR and CDR2 FQNEAQ (reference sequence). There are 12 residues in the CDR3. The complete variable domain, with remaining parts taken from reference TRBV7-9 and TRBJ2-7, reads DTGVSQNPRHKITKRGQNVTFRCDPISEHNRLYWYRQTLGQGPEFLTYFQNEAQLEKSRLLSDRFSAERPKGSFSTLEIQRTEQGDSAMYLCASSGWESEQYFGPGTRLTVT.

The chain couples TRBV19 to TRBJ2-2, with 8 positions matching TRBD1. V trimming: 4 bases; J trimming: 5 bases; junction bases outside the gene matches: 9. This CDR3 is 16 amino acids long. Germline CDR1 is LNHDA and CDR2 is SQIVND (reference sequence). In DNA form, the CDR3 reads TGTGCCAGTAGTACCCGGACAGGGAGAGGAACCGGGGAGCTGTTTTTT. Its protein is CASSTRTGRGTGELFF.

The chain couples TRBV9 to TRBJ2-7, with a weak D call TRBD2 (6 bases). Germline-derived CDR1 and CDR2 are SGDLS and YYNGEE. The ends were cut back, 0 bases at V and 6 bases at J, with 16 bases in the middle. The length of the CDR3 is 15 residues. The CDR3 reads CASSVEGISGGEQYF. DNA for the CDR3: TGTGCCAGCAGCGTAGAGGGGATTAGCGGCGGCGAGCAGTACTTC.

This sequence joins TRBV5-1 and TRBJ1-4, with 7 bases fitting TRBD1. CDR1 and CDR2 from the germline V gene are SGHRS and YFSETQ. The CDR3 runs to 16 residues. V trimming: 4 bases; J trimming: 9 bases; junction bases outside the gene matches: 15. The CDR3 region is CASSLLGTALNQKLFF. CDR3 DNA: TGCGCCAGCAGCCTACTGGGGACAGCCTTAAATCAAAAACTGTTTTTT.

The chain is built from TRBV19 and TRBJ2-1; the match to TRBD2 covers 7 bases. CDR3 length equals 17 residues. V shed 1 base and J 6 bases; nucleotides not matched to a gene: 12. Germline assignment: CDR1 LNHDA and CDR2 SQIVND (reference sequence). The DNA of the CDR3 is TGTGCCAGTAGTATAGTCAGGGATCCCTGGGGGGGCAATGAGCAGTTCTTC. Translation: CASSIVRDPWGGNEQFF.

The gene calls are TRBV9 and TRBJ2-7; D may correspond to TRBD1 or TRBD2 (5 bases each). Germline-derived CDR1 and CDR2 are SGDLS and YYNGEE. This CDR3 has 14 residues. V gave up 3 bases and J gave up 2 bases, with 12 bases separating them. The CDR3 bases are TGTGCCAGCAGCGCCGGGGACGGTCCCTACGAGCAGTACTTC. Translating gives CASSAGDGPYEQYF. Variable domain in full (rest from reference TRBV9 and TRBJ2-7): DSGVTQTPKHLITATGQRVTLRCSPRSGDLSVYWYQQSLDQGLQFLIQYYNGEERAKGNILERFSAQQFPDLHSELNLSSLELGDSALYFCASSAGDGPYEQYFGPGTRLTVT.

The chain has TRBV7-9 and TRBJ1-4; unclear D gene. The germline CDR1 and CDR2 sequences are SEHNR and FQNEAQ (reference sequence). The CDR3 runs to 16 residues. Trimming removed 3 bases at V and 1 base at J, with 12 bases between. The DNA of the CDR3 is TGTGCCAGCAGCTTTACAAACAGCAGAACTAATGAAAAACTGTTTTTT. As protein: CASSFTNSRTNEKLFF.

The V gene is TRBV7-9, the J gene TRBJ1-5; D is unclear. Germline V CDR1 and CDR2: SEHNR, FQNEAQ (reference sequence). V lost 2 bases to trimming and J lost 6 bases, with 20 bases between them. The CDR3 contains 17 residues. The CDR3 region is CASSLSEVPVLGQPQHF. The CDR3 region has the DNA TGTGCCAGCAGCTTATCGGAGGTACCCGTGCTAGGTCAGCCCCAGCATTTT.

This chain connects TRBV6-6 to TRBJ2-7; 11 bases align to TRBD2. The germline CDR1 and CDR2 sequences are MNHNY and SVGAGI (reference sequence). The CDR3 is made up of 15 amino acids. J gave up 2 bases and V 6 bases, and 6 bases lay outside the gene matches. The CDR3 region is CASSPLAGGTYEQYF. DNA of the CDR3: TGTGCCAGCAGCCCTCTAGCGGGAGGCACCTACGAGCAGTACTTC.

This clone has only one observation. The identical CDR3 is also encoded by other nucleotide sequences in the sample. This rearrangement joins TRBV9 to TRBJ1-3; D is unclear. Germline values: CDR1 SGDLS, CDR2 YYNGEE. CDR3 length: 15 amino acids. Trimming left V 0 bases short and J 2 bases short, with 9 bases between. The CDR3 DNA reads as TGTGCCAGCAGCGTAGCTTCGACAACTGGAAACACCATATATTTT. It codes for CASSVASTTGNTIYF.

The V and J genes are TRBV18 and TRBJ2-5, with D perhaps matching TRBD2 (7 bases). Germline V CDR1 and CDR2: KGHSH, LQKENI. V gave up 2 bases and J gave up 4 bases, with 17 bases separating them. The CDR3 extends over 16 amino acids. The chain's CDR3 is CASSPIPRGAGETQYF. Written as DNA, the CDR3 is TGTGCCAGCTCACCAATCCCCCGGGGGGCAGGAGAGACCCAGTACTTC.

The CDR3 DNA reads as TGTGCCAGCAGTGAAACGGCGGGAGGGGCTATCAATGAGCAGTTCTTC. It specifies CASSETAGGAINEQFF. This rearrangement joins TRBV2 to TRBJ2-1; 9 bases are shared with TRBD2. J gave up 6 bases and V 2 bases, and 8 bases lay outside the gene matches. The CDR3 has 16 residues. CDR1 SNHLY and CDR2 FYNNEI come from the germline V gene.

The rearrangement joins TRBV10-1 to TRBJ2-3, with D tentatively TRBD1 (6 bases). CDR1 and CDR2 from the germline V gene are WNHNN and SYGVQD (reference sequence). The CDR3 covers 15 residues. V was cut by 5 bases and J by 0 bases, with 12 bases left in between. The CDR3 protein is CASSSRDTSTDTQYF. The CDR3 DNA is TGCGCCAGCAGTTCCCGGGACACTAGCACAGATACGCAGTATTTT.

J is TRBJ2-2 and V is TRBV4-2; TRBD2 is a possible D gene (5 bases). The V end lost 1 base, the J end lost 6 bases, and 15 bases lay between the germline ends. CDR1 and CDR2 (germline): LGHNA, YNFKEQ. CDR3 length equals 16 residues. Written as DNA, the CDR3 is TGTGCCAGCAGCCAAGTAGAGGGATCAGGCGCCGGGGAGCTGTTTTTT. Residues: CASSQVEGSGAGELFF.

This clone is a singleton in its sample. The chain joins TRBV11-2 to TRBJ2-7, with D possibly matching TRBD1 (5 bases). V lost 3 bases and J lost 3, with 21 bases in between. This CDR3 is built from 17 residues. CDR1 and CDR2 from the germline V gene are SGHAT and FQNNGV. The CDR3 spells CASSLELLSTARYEQYF. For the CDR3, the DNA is TGTGCCAGCAGCTTGGAACTATTGTCGACAGCTCGCTACGAGCAGTACTTC.

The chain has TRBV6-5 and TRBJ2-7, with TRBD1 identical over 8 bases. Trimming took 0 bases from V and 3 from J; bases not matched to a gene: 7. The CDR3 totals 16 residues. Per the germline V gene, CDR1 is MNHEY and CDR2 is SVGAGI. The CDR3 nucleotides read TGTGCCAGCAGTTACTCGTTGGCCGGGACAGGCTACGAGCAGTACTTC. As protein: CASSYSLAGTGYEQYF.

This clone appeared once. The CDR3 loop is CASRATGGIRQETQYF. The DNA of the CDR3 is TGTGCCAGCAGGGCTACAGGGGGAATTCGGCAAGAGACCCAGTACTTC. The V gene is TRBV5-4, the J gene TRBJ2-5; 8 bases line up with TRBD1. The CDR3 runs to 16 residues. V lost 5 bases to trimming and J lost 2 bases; unmatched junction nucleotides: 11. Germline-derived CDR1 and CDR2 are SGHNT and YYREEE (reference sequence).

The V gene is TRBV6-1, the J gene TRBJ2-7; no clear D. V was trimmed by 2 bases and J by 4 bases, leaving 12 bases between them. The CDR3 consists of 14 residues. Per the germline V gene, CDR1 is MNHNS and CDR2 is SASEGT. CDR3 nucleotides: TGTGCCAGCAGTGAAACGGGCTCGGTGTACGAGCAGTACTTC. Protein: CASSETGSVYEQYF.

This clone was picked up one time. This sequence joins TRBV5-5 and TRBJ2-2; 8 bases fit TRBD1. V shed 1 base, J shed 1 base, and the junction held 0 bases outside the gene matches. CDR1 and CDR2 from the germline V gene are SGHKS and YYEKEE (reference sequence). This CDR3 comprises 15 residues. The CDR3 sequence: CASSLTGGNTGELFF. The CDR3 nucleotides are TGTGCCAGCAGCTTGACAGGGGGGAACACCGGGGAGCTGTTTTTT.

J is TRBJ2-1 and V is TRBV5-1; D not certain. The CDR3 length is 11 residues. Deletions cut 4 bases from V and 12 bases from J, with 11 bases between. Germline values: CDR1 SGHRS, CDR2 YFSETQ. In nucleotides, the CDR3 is TGCGCCAGCAGCACCGGCCTAAGGCAGTTCTTC. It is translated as CASSTGLRQFF.